These T cell receptor beta chains were read from a single sample in a study of blood T cell repertoires in COVID-19. Some clones are missing from TCRdb's copy, which holds only in-frame ones; the method was immunoSEQ multiplex PCR. Of roughly 250,000 clones in the sample, just under 90% were seen once. The source material was PBMCs or T cells enriched from blood (not recorded which). The source is a man aged 50-59 years who had been exposed to COVID-19. Both conserved end residues are part of each CDR3. The order of the fields is J gene, D gene, V gene, clone size, CDR3 protein, CDR3 DNA. The D gene is left open where the match is weak. Size values are once, few and many counts, or a class for expanded clones, and some rows have none.

j_gene: TRBJ1-2
d_gene: NA
v_gene: TRBV27
abundance: NA
CDR3aa: CASSSQGRRYGYTF
CDR3nt: TGTGCCAGCAGCTCGCAGGGGCGTAGGTATGGCTACACCTTC

j_gene: TRBJ1-1
d_gene: NA
v_gene: TRBV6-1
abundance: NA
CDR3aa: CASSEHGNTEAFF
CDR3nt: TGTGCCAGCAGTGAACACGGGAACACTGAAGCTTTCTTT

j_gene: TRBJ1-4
d_gene: NA
v_gene: TRBV5-4
abundance: NA
CDR3aa: CASSRELTSEKLFF
CDR3nt: TGTGCCAGCAGCAGGGAGTTAACCTCGGAAAAACTGTTTTTT

j_gene: TRBJ2-2
d_gene: TRBD1
v_gene: TRBV7-2
abundance: NA
CDR3aa: CASSSRTGNTGELFF
CDR3nt: TGTGCCAGCAGCTCTCGGACAGGGAACACCGGGGAGCTGTTTTTT

j_gene: TRBJ1-2
d_gene: NA
v_gene: TRBV28
abundance: NA
CDR3aa: CASSYGGRNYGYTF
CDR3nt: TGTGCCAGCAGTTATGGAGGGAGAAACTATGGCTACACCTTC

j_gene: TRBJ1-2
d_gene: NA
v_gene: TRBV19
abundance: NA
CDR3aa: CASSSPLKGGGYTF
CDR3nt: TGTGCCAGTAGTTCCCCCTTGAAGGGAGGGGGCTACACCTTC

j_gene: TRBJ2-6
d_gene: TRBD2
v_gene: TRBV28
abundance: NA
CDR3aa: CASSLPSGRQSGANVLTF
CDR3nt: TGTGCCAGCAGTTTACCTAGCGGGAGGCAATCTGGGGCCAACGTCCTGACTTTC

j_gene: TRBJ1-5
d_gene: NA
v_gene: TRBV3-1/TRBV3-2
abundance: NA
CDR3aa: CASSHLYPNFGNQPQHF
CDR3nt: TGTGCCAGCAGCCATCTATATCCTAATTTCGGCAATCAGCCCCAGCATTTT

j_gene: TRBJ1-2
d_gene: NA
v_gene: TRBV7-3
abundance: once
CDR3aa: CASSLGGATATEGYTF
CDR3nt: TGTGCCAGCAGCTTAGGAGGGGCCACCGCCACGGAAGGCTACACCTTC

j_gene: TRBJ1-3
d_gene: TRBD1
v_gene: TRBV10-3
abundance: NA
CDR3aa: CAISPSGDRVLGNTIYF
CDR3nt: TGTGCCATCTCCCCGTCGGGAGACAGGGTACTCGGAAACACCATATATTTT

j_gene: TRBJ1-4
d_gene: NA
v_gene: TRBV18
abundance: once
CDR3aa: CASSPRRGSQFGEKLFF
CDR3nt: TGTGCCAGCTCACCACGCCGGGGTTCACAGTTCGGTGAAAAACTGTTTTTT

j_gene: TRBJ2-7
d_gene: NA
v_gene: TRBV5-1
abundance: NA
CDR3aa: CASSWAGTEYEQYF
CDR3nt: TGCGCCAGCAGCTGGGCGGGGACAGAGTACGAGCAGTACTTC

j_gene: TRBJ1-1
d_gene: NA
v_gene: TRBV28
abundance: NA
CDR3aa: CASSLSNTEAFF
CDR3nt: TGTGCCAGCAGTTTGAGCAACACTGAAGCTTTCTTT